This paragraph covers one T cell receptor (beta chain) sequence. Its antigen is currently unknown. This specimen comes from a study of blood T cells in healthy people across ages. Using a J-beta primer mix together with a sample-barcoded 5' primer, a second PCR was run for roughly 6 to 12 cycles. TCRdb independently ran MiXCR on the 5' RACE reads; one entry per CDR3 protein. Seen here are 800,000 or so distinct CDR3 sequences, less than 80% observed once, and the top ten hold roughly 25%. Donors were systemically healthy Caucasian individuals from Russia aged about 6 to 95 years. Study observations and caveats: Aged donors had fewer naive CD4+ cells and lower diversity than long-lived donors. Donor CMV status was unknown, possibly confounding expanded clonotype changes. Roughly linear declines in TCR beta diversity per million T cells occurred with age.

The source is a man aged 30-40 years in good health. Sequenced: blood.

The CDR3, as DNA: TGCGCCAGCAGCCCGGACGAGGGACTGGGGGCGAACAATGAGCAGTTCTTC. Translating gives CASSPDEGLGANNEQFF. The rearrangement joins TRBV5-1 to TRBJ2-1; the D gene could be TRBD1 or TRBD2 (6 bases each). This CDR3 has 17 amino acids. CDR1 SGHRS and CDR2 YFSETQ come from the germline V gene. The V and J ends lost 4 bases and 5 bases respectively, with 22 bases between them.